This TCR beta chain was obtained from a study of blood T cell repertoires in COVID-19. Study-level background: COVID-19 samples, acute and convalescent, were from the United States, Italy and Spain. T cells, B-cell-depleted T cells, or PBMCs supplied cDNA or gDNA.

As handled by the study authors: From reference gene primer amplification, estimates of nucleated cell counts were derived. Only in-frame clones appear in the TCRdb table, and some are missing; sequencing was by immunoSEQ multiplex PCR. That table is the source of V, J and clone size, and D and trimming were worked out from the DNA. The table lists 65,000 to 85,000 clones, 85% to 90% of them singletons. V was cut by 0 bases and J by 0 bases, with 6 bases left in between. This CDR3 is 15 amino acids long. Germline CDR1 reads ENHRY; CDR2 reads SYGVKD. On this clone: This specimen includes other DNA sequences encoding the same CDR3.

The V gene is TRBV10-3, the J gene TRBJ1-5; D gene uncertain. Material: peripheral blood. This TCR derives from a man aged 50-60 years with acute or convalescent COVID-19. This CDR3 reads CAISESQNSNQPQHF. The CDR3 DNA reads TGTGCCATCAGTGAGTCGCAGAATAGCAATCAGCCCCAGCATTTT.